Following are 5 T cell receptor beta chains from one sample sequenced in a study of blood T cell repertoires in COVID-19. Assay: immunoSEQ multiplex PCR; the TCRdb copy retains only in-frame clones and omits some. The table includes around 250,000 clones, 85% detected once. Sample: PBMCs or T cells enriched from blood (not recorded which). These receptors came from a woman in her 50s with acute COVID-19.

This chain connects TRBV6-6 to TRBJ2-7, with 7 bases fitting TRBD1. CDR3 size: 14 residues. Germline V gene data show CDR1 as MNHNY and CDR2 as SVGAGI (reference sequence). With 6 bases clipped from V and 4 bases from J, the junction kept 9 bases outside the gene matches. CDR3 residues: CASRDQQGTYEQYF. DNA of the CDR3: TGTGCCAGCAGGGACCAACAGGGGACGTACGAGCAGTACTTC.

This chain uses TRBV4-3 with TRBJ1-1; no reliable D call. This CDR3 spans 14 amino acids. The V end lost 4 bases, the J end lost 4 bases, and 13 bases lay between the germline ends. From germline, CDR1 is LGHNA and CDR2 YSLEER. The chain's CDR3 is CASSRTGWGTEAFF. The CDR3 region has the DNA TGCGCCAGCAGCCGAACGGGGTGGGGCACTGAAGCTTTCTTT.

The genes are TRBV9 and TRBJ2-1; 7 bases line up with TRBD2. Trimming removed 3 bases from V and 4 bases from J; junction bases left unmatched: 10. Germline V lookup: CDR1 SGDLS, CDR2 YYNGEE. The CDR3 is made up of 16 amino acids. In DNA form, the CDR3 reads TGTGCCAGCAGCGCCAGGGAGCGGGGCCATTACAATGAGCAGTTCTTC. Amino acid sequence: CASSARERGHYNEQFF.

The V call is TRBV9, the J call TRBJ2-1; the D gene is possibly TRBD1 (5 bases). The ends were cut back, 0 bases at V and 10 bases at J, with 8 bases in the middle. The CDR3 totals 12 residues. The germline V gene encodes CDR1 SGDLS and CDR2 YYNGEE. In DNA form, the CDR3 reads TGTGCCAGCAGCGTAGAGGGGCTGGAGCAGTTCTTC. It is translated as CASSVEGLEQFF.

The chain couples TRBV9 to TRBJ2-1; 8 nucleotides match TRBD2. The CDR3 is made up of 16 amino acids. Trimming at V came to 4 bases and at J to 9 bases, leaving 15 bases not matched to a gene. Germline V CDR1 and CDR2: SGDLS, YYNGEE. CDR3 region: CASSTYGTRMGSEQFF. CDR3 DNA sequence: TGTGCCAGCAGCACTTACGGGACTAGAATGGGAAGTGAGCAGTTCTTC.